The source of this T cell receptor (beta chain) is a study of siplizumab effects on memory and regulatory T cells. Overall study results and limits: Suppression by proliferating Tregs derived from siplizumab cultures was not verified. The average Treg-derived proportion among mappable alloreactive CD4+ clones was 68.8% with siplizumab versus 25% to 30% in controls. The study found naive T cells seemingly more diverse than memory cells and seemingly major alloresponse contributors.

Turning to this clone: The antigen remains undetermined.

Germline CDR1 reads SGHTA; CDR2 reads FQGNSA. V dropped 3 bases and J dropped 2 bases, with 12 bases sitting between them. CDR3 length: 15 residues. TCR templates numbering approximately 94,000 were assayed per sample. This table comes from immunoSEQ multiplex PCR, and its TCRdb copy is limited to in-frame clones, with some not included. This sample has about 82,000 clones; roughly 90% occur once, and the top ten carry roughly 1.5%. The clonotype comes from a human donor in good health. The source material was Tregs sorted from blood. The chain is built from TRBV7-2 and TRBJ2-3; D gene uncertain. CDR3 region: CASSFGSGPTDTQYF. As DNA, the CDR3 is TGTGCCAGCAGCTTTGGATCTGGGCCCACAGATACGCAGTATTTT.